A selection of T cell receptor beta chains follows, all from one sample in a study of blood T cells in healthy people across ages. TCRdb redid the calling of the 5' RACE reads with MiXCR, one entry per CDR3 protein. Among around 1,000,000 distinct CDR3 sequences listed, under 30% were seen once. A further study also used this sample, focusing on T cells of mothers and their children.

Specimen: blood. Receptors originate from a girl aged 2 to 9 in good health. The CDR3 runs from the conserved cysteine through the conserved F or W. The D gene is left open where the match is weak. Size is omitted from some rows. Given values are once, few, many or a class for expanded clones.

v_gene: TRBV4-1
d_gene: NA
j_gene: TRBJ2-4
len: 17
abundance: few
CDR3nt: TGCGCCAGCAGCCCTCCTATGCACGGGACTGAGGGAAACATTCAGTACTTC
CDR3aa: CASSPPMHGTEGNIQYF

v_gene: TRBV7-8
d_gene: NA
j_gene: TRBJ2-1
len: 12
abundance: NA
CDR3nt: TGTGCCAGCAGCTTAACGGGGAGAGGGCAGTTCTTC
CDR3aa: CASSLTGRGQFF

v_gene: TRBV29-1
d_gene: NA
j_gene: TRBJ1-1
len: 13
abundance: NA
CDR3nt: TGCAGCGTTCGAGGGGGAACGTACACTGAAGCTTTCTTT
CDR3aa: CSVRGGTYTEAFF

v_gene: TRBV6-2/TRBV6-3
d_gene: NA
j_gene: TRBJ1-3
len: 11
abundance: few
CDR3nt: TGTGCCAGCATACGCGGAAACACCATACATTTT
CDR3aa: CASIRGNTIHF

v_gene: TRBV5-5
d_gene: TRBD1
j_gene: TRBJ2-3
len: 15
abundance: NA
CDR3nt: TGTGCCAGCAGCTATACAGGGGATCACACAGATACGCAGTATTTT
CDR3aa: CASSYTGDHTDTQYF

v_gene: TRBV6-5
d_gene: NA
j_gene: TRBJ2-7
len: 11
abundance: NA
CDR3nt: TGTGCCAGCTCCTTTCGGCGCGAGCAGTACTTC
CDR3aa: CASSFRREQYF

v_gene: TRBV9
d_gene: NA
j_gene: TRBJ2-5
len: 16
abundance: few
CDR3nt: TGTGCCAGCAGCGGAAGAGAATGGGGGCGTCAAGAGACCCAGTACTTC
CDR3aa: CASSGREWGRQETQYF

v_gene: TRBV9
d_gene: TRBD2
j_gene: TRBJ2-7
len: 14
abundance: NA
CDR3nt: TGTGCCAGCAGCGGATCTAGCGGTGGATACGAGCAGTACTTC
CDR3aa: CASSGSSGGYEQYF

v_gene: TRBV7-9
d_gene: NA
j_gene: TRBJ2-5
len: 13
abundance: NA
CDR3nt: TGTGCCAGCACCCCCCCCGGGTTGGAGACCCAGTACTTC
CDR3aa: CASTPPGLETQYF

v_gene: TRBV25-1
d_gene: NA
j_gene: TRBJ1-2
len: 13
abundance: few
CDR3nt: TGTGCCAGCACCCCGCAGGGGCTCGGCGGCTACACCTTC
CDR3aa: CASTPQGLGGYTF

v_gene: TRBV5-1
d_gene: NA
j_gene: TRBJ2-5
len: 15
abundance: NA
CDR3nt: TGCGCCAGCAGCTTGGCGCAGGGATTCCAAGAGACCCAGTACTTC
CDR3aa: CASSLAQGFQETQYF

v_gene: TRBV5-1
d_gene: NA
j_gene: TRBJ2-5
len: 13
abundance: many
CDR3nt: TGCGCCAGCAGCCGTCGCAGGGAAGAGACCCAGTACTTC
CDR3aa: CASSRRREETQYF

v_gene: TRBV25-1
d_gene: NA
j_gene: TRBJ2-3
len: 17
abundance: NA
CDR3nt: TGTGCCAGCAGCGGGTATCTAGCAGATTATAGCACAGATACGCAGTATTTT
CDR3aa: CASSGYLADYSTDTQYF

v_gene: TRBV12-3/TRBV12-4
d_gene: NA
j_gene: TRBJ2-3
len: 12
abundance: NA
CDR3nt: TGTGCCAGCAGGCCTCTCGGAGATACGCAGTATTTT
CDR3aa: CASRPLGDTQYF

v_gene: TRBV5-1
d_gene: NA
j_gene: TRBJ1-2
len: 15
abundance: NA
CDR3nt: TGCGCCAGCAGCCCGGACCGCCTATACTCGTATGGCTACACCTTC
CDR3aa: CASSPDRLYSYGYTF

v_gene: TRBV4-1
d_gene: NA
j_gene: TRBJ2-5
len: 15
abundance: few
CDR3nt: TGCGCCAGCAGCCACCAAGGACCGCTTCAAGAGACCCAGTACTTC
CDR3aa: CASSHQGPLQETQYF

v_gene: TRBV7-2
d_gene: TRBD1
j_gene: TRBJ2-2
len: 15
abundance: few
CDR3nt: TGTGCCAGCAGCTCGCGGACAGGGGACACCGGGGAGCTGTTTTTT
CDR3aa: CASSSRTGDTGELFF

v_gene: TRBV6-1
d_gene: TRBD1
j_gene: TRBJ2-5
len: 15
abundance: few
CDR3nt: TGTGCCAGCAGTGAAGGGGCAGGGGGCTCGGAGACCCAGTACTTC
CDR3aa: CASSEGAGGSETQYF

v_gene: TRBV29-1
d_gene: NA
j_gene: TRBJ2-3
len: 13
abundance: NA
CDR3nt: TGCAGCGTTGAACTAATTCTAGGAGATACGCAGTATTTT
CDR3aa: CSVELILGDTQYF

v_gene: TRBV7-2
d_gene: NA
j_gene: TRBJ2-1
len: 13
abundance: few
CDR3nt: TGTGCCAGCAGCTCCCCCGGCTTGGGGAATCAGTTCTTC
CDR3aa: CASSSPGLGNQFF

v_gene: TRBV6-4
d_gene: TRBD1
j_gene: TRBJ2-3
len: 14
abundance: many
CDR3nt: TGTGCCAGCAGTGACGGGACAGGGGCAGATACGCAGTATTTT
CDR3aa: CASSDGTGADTQYF

v_gene: TRBV20-1
d_gene: NA
j_gene: TRBJ1-2
len: 15
abundance: NA
CDR3nt: TGCAGTGCTCCTTCCCGGGACCCATCAAACTATGGCTACACCTTC
CDR3aa: CSAPSRDPSNYGYTF

v_gene: TRBV20-1
d_gene: NA
j_gene: TRBJ2-5
len: 14
abundance: NA
CDR3nt: TGCAGTGCTAGTATCGACTCGAGTTTAGAGACCCAGTACTTC
CDR3aa: CSASIDSSLETQYF

v_gene: TRBV12-3/TRBV12-4
d_gene: TRBD1
j_gene: TRBJ1-5
len: 14
abundance: NA
CDR3nt: TGTGCCAGCGGAAACCAGGGGGCTAATCAGCCCCAGCATTTT
CDR3aa: CASGNQGANQPQHF

v_gene: TRBV5-1
d_gene: NA
j_gene: TRBJ2-3
len: 16
abundance: few
CDR3nt: TGCGCCAGCAGCCCATCCGTGACCGCCCCACGAGATACGCAGTATTTT
CDR3aa: CASSPSVTAPRDTQYF